This T cell receptor (beta chain) was captured in a study of identical twins. This CDR3 comprises 14 residues. The germline gives CDR1 MNHEY, CDR2 SMNVEV (reference sequence). Trimming shortened V by 4 bases and J by 9 bases, and 18 bases separated the two germline ends. This clonotype came up a few times. No donor was unhealthy or non-Caucasian. From the 5' RACE reads, TCRdb called clonotypes with MiXCR, one entry per CDR3 protein. The sample yields roughly 290,000 distinct CDR3 sequences, just under 9.5% seen once. Separately, the same data were catalogued under a study of yellow fever vaccine responses in identical twins.

Sequencing input: CD8+ T cells sorted from blood. V and J are TRBV27 and TRBJ2-5; D tentatively reads TRBD1 or TRBD2 (5 bases each). This receptor was obtained from a woman aged 18-29 years in good health. DNA of the CDR3: TGTGCCAGCAGTTCCCCGGGACCCTCTGGGGCCCAGTACTTC. This gives the protein CASSSPGPSGAQYF.